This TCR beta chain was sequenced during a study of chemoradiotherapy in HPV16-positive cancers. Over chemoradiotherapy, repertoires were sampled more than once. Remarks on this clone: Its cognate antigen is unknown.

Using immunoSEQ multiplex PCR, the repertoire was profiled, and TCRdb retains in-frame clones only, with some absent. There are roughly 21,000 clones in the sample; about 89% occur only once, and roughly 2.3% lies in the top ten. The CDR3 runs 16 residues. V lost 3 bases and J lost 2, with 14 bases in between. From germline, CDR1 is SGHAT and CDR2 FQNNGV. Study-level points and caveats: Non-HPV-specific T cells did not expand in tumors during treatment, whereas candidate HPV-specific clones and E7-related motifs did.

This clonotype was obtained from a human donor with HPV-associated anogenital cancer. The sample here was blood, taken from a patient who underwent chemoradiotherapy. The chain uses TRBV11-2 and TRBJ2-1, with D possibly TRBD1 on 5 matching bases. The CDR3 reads CASSFLWGQTYNEQFF. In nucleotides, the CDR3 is TGTGCCAGCAGCTTCTTGTGGGGCCAAACCTACAATGAGCAGTTCTTC.